One and the same sample provided the 10 T cell receptor beta chains below, sequenced in a study of lymphopenia after photon versus proton radiotherapy. Profiling relied on immunoSEQ multiplex PCR, and the TCRdb table lists in-frame clones only, not all of them. In the table there are approximately 80,000 clones, around 82% of which are singletons. The starting material was peripheral blood, obtained from a patient treated with proton-based radiotherapy. These TCRs come from a man between 60 and 75 years old with pancreatic cancer.

CDR3 sequence reads: CASGSGSGTDTQYF. For the CDR3, the DNA is TGTGCCAGCGGTAGCGGGAGCGGGACAGATACGCAGTATTTT. The rearrangement uses TRBV2 and TRBJ2-3; TRBD2 matches at 9 bases. The V segment lost 8 bases and the J segment 3 bases; nucleotides outside the gene matches: 6. CDR1 is SNHLY and CDR2 is FYNNEI in the germline V gene. The CDR3 has 14 residues. The whole variable domain, filled in from reference TRBV2 and TRBJ2-3, reads EPEVTQTPSHQVTQMGQEVILRCVPISNHLYFYWYRQILGQKVEFLVSFYNNEISEKSEIFDDQFSVERPDGSNFTLKIRSTKLEDSAMYFCASGSGSGTDTQYFGPGTRLTVL.

The chain uses TRBV7-9 and TRBJ1-1; 11 bases are a match to TRBD1. The CDR3 is made up of 16 amino acids. V dropped 1 base and J dropped 5; count of bases not matched to a gene: 6. Germline CDR1 reads SEHNR; CDR2 reads FQNEAQ (reference sequence). CDR3 amino acids: CASSLGTGTGGTEAFF. CDR3 coding DNA: TGTGCCAGCAGCTTAGGGACCGGGACAGGGGGGACTGAAGCTTTCTTT.

This chain uses TRBV10-1 with TRBJ1-1; D call uncertain. CDR1 WNHNN and CDR2 SYGVQD come from the germline V gene (reference sequence). CDR3 length: 13 residues. Between the trimmed V and J ends, which lost 2 bases and 0 bases, there was a span of 4 bases. CDR3 sequence (DNA): TGCGCCAGCAGTGAGGGAATGAACACTGAAGCTTTCTTT. Translated, it gives CASSEGMNTEAFF.

V and J are TRBV5-1 and TRBJ2-7, with D tentatively TRBD1 (6 bases). This CDR3 has 14 amino acids. V shed 0 bases and J shed 5 bases, with 12 bases lying between them. CDR1 is SGHRS, CDR2 YFSETQ, per germline. The CDR3 region is CASSLERGIHEQYF. CDR3 nucleotide sequence: TGCGCCAGCAGCTTGGAAAGGGGGATCCACGAGCAGTACTTC.

V gene TRBV9 combines with J gene TRBJ2-2, with D unresolved. CDR1 is SGDLS and CDR2 is YYNGEE in the germline V gene. Trimming left V 0 bases short and J 4 bases short, with 7 bases between. The CDR3 spans 14 residues. The CDR3, as DNA: TGTGCCAGCAGCGTAGGTTCGGTCACCGGGGAGCTGTTTTTT. This encodes CASSVGSVTGELFF.

About this clone: One junction end disagrees with the germline gene, perhaps due to a read error. This chain uses TRBV7-7 with TRBJ2-5, with a possible D match to TRBD1 (5 bases). Germline V CDR1 and CDR2: SSHAT, FNYEAQ (reference sequence). The CDR3 is 16 amino acids. CDR3 amino acids: CASSLGDSRITKTQYF. The CDR3 coding sequence is TGTGCTAGCAGCTTAGGGGATAGCCGAATAACGAAGACCCAGTACTTC. Using reference TRBV7-7 and TRBJ2-5 for the parts outside the CDR3, the full variable domain is GAGVSQSPRYKVTKRGQDVTLRCDPISSHATLYWYQQALGQGPEFLTYFNYEAQPDKSGLPSDRFSAERPEGSISTLTIQRTEQRDSAMYRCASSLGDSRITKTQYFGPGTRLLVL.

This clone was recorded only once. The chain combines TRBV5-4 with TRBJ1-2; 8 bases fit TRBD1. Germline trimming cut 0 bases from V and 7 bases from J; bases unmatched to any gene: 11. CDR1 is SGHNT and CDR2 is YYREEE in the germline V gene (reference sequence). The CDR3 contains 16 residues. CDR3 DNA sequence: TGTGCCAGCAGCTTGGCGGCAGGGGGCGCCCCGGGTGGCTACACCTTC. It encodes CASSLAAGGAPGGYTF.

The rearrangement links TRBV18 to TRBJ2-1; tentatively, D is TRBD1 (5 bases). Germline CDR1 is KGHSH and CDR2 is LQKENI. The germline V and J ends were trimmed by 1 base and 12 bases, with 22 bases remaining between them. This CDR3 comprises 16 residues. CDR3 amino acids: CASSPRIGAQSLAQFF. CDR3 sequence (DNA): TGTGCCAGCTCACCACGCATTGGGGCGCAGAGTTTAGCGCAGTTCTTC.

The V gene is TRBV30, the J gene TRBJ2-2, with 14 bases aligning to TRBD2. Germline CDR1 and CDR2: GTSNPN and SVGIG (reference sequence). V was pared by 8 bases and J by 6 bases, with 11 bases of the junction left unmatched. The length of the CDR3 is 16 residues. CDR3 amino acids: CALIGLAGGYAGELFF. The CDR3 region has the DNA TGTGCCCTCATTGGACTAGCGGGAGGTTATGCCGGGGAGCTGTTTTTT.

The rearrangement links TRBV5-1 to TRBJ1-3; 10 bases map to TRBD1. Germline-derived CDR1 and CDR2 are SGHRS and YFSETQ. The CDR3 totals 18 residues. V lost 3 bases, J lost 1 base, and 10 bases stayed unmatched. The CDR3 loop is CASSSTPGQGSSGNTIYF. The CDR3 DNA sequence: TGCGCCAGCAGCTCTACGCCGGGACAGGGGTCTTCTGGAAACACCATATATTTT.